Shown below are 6 T cell receptor beta chains from a single sample sequenced in a study of long-term antiretroviral therapy in people with HIV. This was the immunoSEQ v3.0 assay at survey level. Measured with immunoSEQ multiplex PCR; TCRdb has only the in-frame clones, and not every one. Of about 11,000 clones listed, roughly 79% are singletons. The specimen was unsorted PBMCs, collected at the start of antiretroviral therapy, before treatment. The receptors shown here come from a man aged 30-40 years with HIV.

The gene calls are TRBV4-2 and TRBJ2-2, with a tentative D call TRBD1 (6 bases). This CDR3 spans 15 amino acids. The germline V and J ends were trimmed by 5 bases and 7 bases, with 17 bases remaining between them. Germline lookup yields CDR1 LGHNA and CDR2 YNFKEQ. In DNA form, the CDR3 reads TGTGCCAGCAGCACAGGGACATCGGAGGTCGGGGAGCTGTTTTTT. Protein: CASSTGTSEVGELFF.

The genes are TRBV2 and TRBJ1-1; D remains unclear. Trimming left V 6 bases short and J 1 base short, with 15 bases between. This CDR3 comprises 15 residues. Per the germline V gene, CDR1 is SNHLY and CDR2 is FYNNEI. CDR3 protein: CASSEQPISNTEAFF. CDR3 bases: TGTGCCAGCAGCGAACAACCCATTTCGAACACTGAAGCTTTCTTT.

The chain employs TRBV5-6 and TRBJ2-2; weak D call: TRBD1 (5 bases). Germline loops: CDR1 SGHDT, CDR2 YYEEEE. V was trimmed by 0 bases and J by 3 bases, leaving 12 bases between them. CDR3 length: 16 amino acids. The CDR3, as DNA: TGTGCCAGCAGCTTGGGGGGCGCCCGGTACACCGGGGAGCTGTTTTTT. Translating gives CASSLGGARYTGELFF.

The chain joins TRBV19 to TRBJ1-1, with no clear D. The V end was cut by 6 bases, the J end by 5 bases, with 13 bases between. Per the germline V gene, CDR1 is LNHDA and CDR2 is SQIVND (reference sequence). The CDR3 is made up of 13 amino acids. The CDR3: CASSTNPGTEAFF. The CDR3 nucleotides read TGTGCCAGTAGCACTAACCCGGGGACTGAAGCTTTCTTT.

V is TRBV5-4 and J is TRBJ2-7, with 8 nucleotides matching TRBD2. Germline V gene data show CDR1 as SGHNT and CDR2 as YYREEE (reference sequence). The CDR3 totals 13 residues. The V segment lost 4 bases and the J segment 3 bases; nucleotides outside the gene matches: 3. The CDR3 protein is CASSPGGDYEQYF. The CDR3 coding sequence is TGTGCCAGCAGCCCCGGGGGGGACTACGAGCAGTACTTC.

The rearrangement uses TRBV29-1 and TRBJ1-1; D perhaps matches TRBD1 (5 bases). The CDR3 loop spans 13 amino acids. Trimming shortened V by 7 bases and J by 6 bases, and 18 bases separated the two germline ends. Germline V CDR1 and CDR2: SQVTM, ANQGSEA. This chain's CDR3 is CSAWPPRGAEAFF. As DNA, the CDR3 is TGCAGCGCCTGGCCCCCACGAGGGGCTGAAGCTTTCTTT.